These T cell receptor beta chains were read from a single sample in a study of shared clonotypes between healthy human individuals. Here immunoSEQ multiplex PCR was the method, and the copy in TCRdb shows in-frame clones only, minus some. The sample shows about 680,000 clones, about 90% of them seen only once. Sequenced material: naive CD8+ T cells sorted from blood. These receptors all come from a man younger than 45 in good health. Each CDR3 is given with its conserved first and last residue. Each record gives: V gene, clone size, J gene, D gene, CDR3 length, CDR3 DNA, CDR3 protein. The D gene is left open where the match is weak. Clone size is not always given. Where it is, it says once, few, many or a class for expanded clones.

>TRBV7-6|once|TRBJ2-7|NA|16
TGTGCCAGCAGCTTAGTCCGCGGGGTGAACTCCTACGAGCAGTACTTC
CASSLVRGVNSYEQYF
>TRBV6-5|NA|TRBJ1-2|NA|14
TGTGCCAGCAGTCCCCAGGGAGGAACCTATGGCTACACCTTC
CASSPQGGTYGYTF
>TRBV28|NA|TRBJ2-2|NA|17
TGTGCCAGCAAGGGTTTGCCGGGGACGACGAACACCGGGGAGCTGTTTTTT
CASKGLPGTTNTGELFF
>TRBV5-1|NA|TRBJ1-2|TRBD1|14
TGCGCCAGCAGCAATGGGACAGGGAACTATGGCTACACCTTC
CASSNGTGNYGYTF
>TRBV28|NA|TRBJ1-2|TRBD1|14
TGTGCCAGCAGACCTACCGGGACAGGGGTTGGCTACACCTTC
CASRPTGTGVGYTF
>TRBV5-6|NA|TRBJ2-5|TRBD1|13
TGTGCCAGCAGCTCTACAGGGGGGCAGACCCAGTACTTC
CASSSTGGQTQYF
>TRBV14|NA|TRBJ2-1|NA|17
TGTGCCTCCTCCAAGGTGAGAGGGGGGAGATCCTACAATGAGCAGTTCTTC
CASSKVRGGRSYNEQFF
>TRBV4-1|once|TRBJ2-7|NA|15
TGCGCCAGCAGCCAAGAACCCCAGGGGCCCTACGAGCAGTACTTC
CASSQEPQGPYEQYF
>TRBV6-5|NA|TRBJ1-5|NA|13
TGTGCCAGCAGTTACCGGAGAAATCAGCCCCAGCATTTT
CASSYRRNQPQHF
>TRBV27|NA|TRBJ2-1|TRBD2|15
TGTGCCAGCAGCCGAAGGGGGACTAGTAGCCATGAGCAGTTCTTC
CASSRRGTSSHEQFF
>TRBV7-6|NA|TRBJ2-2|TRBD2|18
TGTGCCAGCAGCTTAATTCTGGGACTAGCGGGAGTCGCCGGGGAGCTGTTTTTT
CASSLILGLAGVAGELFF
>TRBV7-3|NA|TRBJ2-1|NA|14
TGTGCCAGCAGCAGATATTCAGGGGAGGAGGAGCAGTTCTTC
CASSRYSGEEEQFF
>TRBV29-1|NA|TRBJ2-1|NA|13
TGCAGCGCTACTGGCAGCTCCTACAATGAGCAGTTCTTC
CSATGSSYNEQFF
>TRBV28|few|TRBJ2-7|NA|11
TGTGCCAGCAGTTTAGGGTACGAGCAGTACTTC
CASSLGYEQYF
>TRBV18|NA|TRBJ2-7|NA|14
TGTGCCAGCTCAAAACCGGGCCACGGAGACGAGCAGTACTTC
CASSKPGHGDEQYF
>TRBV19|NA|TRBJ1-4|NA|14
TGTGCCAGTAGTATCACCGGAACTAATGAAAAACTGTTTTTT
CASSITGTNEKLFF
>TRBV28|NA|TRBJ2-1|TRBD2|14
TGTGCCAGCAGCTCCCGGACTAGCGAGAATGAGCAGTTCTTC
CASSSRTSENEQFF
>TRBV28|NA|TRBJ1-5|NA|16
TGTGCCAGCAGTTTTCCAGGACGTGAAGTCAATCAGCCCCAGCATTTT
CASSFPGREVNQPQHF
>TRBV18|NA|TRBJ2-1|NA|15
TGTGCCAGCTCACCATCGGGATTCTCCTACAATGAGCAGTTCTTC
CASSPSGFSYNEQFF
>TRBV5-1|NA|TRBJ2-1|TRBD2|15
TGCGCCAGCAGCTTGAGTGGGACTAGTGTCGATGAGCAGTTCTTC
CASSLSGTSVDEQFF
>TRBV27|NA|TRBJ2-7|NA|13
TGTGCCAGCAGTTTATCTCTCAACTACGAGCAGTACTTC
CASSLSLNYEQYF
>TRBV4-3|NA|TRBJ2-1|NA|16
TGCGCCAGCAGCCAAGAATGGTTCGGGGGCTACAATGAGCAGTTCTTC
CASSQEWFGGYNEQFF
>TRBV4-1|NA|TRBJ1-1|NA|14
TGCGCCAGCAGCCCACTGTTTTCGACGGAAGAAGCTTTCTTT
CASSPLFSTEEAFF
>TRBV27|NA|TRBJ1-2|NA|14
TGTGCCAGCAGTTTATCAACAGGAGACTATGGCTACACCTTC
CASSLSTGDYGYTF
>TRBV7-9|NA|TRBJ2-7|NA|15
TGTGCCAGCAGCTTAACAGGACCCCTCTCCTACGAGCAGTACTTC
CASSLTGPLSYEQYF
>TRBV11-3|once|TRBJ2-2|NA|14
TGTGCCAGCAGCCCCGCGGCCGACACCGGGGAGCTGTTTTTT
CASSPAADTGELFF
>TRBV27|NA|TRBJ2-2|NA|14
TGTGCCAGCAGTTCACAAAGGAACACCGGGGAGCTGTTTTTT
CASSSQRNTGELFF
>TRBV11-2|NA|TRBJ2-7|TRBD1|15
TGTGCCAGCAGCTTCGGGACAGGGGGATACTACGAGCAGTACTTC
CASSFGTGGYYEQYF
>TRBV7-8|once|TRBJ2-5|NA|18
TGTGCCAGCAGCGGTGTAGGCGGGACCCCAGCCGGGAGAGAGACCCAGTACTTC
CASSGVGGTPAGRETQYF
>TRBV7-9|NA|TRBJ2-1|NA|14
TGTGCCAGCAGCTTGCCCGCAGGGAGAGATGAGCAGTTCTTC
CASSLPAGRDEQFF
>TRBV7-9|NA|TRBJ2-1|NA|12
TGTGCCAGCAGCAAAGGGGGAACTGAGCAGTTCTTC
CASSKGGTEQFF
>TRBV4-1|NA|TRBJ2-7|NA|14
TGCGCCAGCAGCGGGCAGGGGATCACCTACGAGCAGTACTTC
CASSGQGITYEQYF
>TRBV7-9|NA|TRBJ2-7|TRBD2|13
TGTGCCAGCAGCGCGGGACTAACCTACGAGCAGTACTTC
CASSAGLTYEQYF
>TRBV18|NA|TRBJ2-7|NA|13
TGTGCCAGCTCACCGCCCGGGGTTTACGAGCAGTACTTC
CASSPPGVYEQYF
>TRBV11-3|NA|TRBJ2-7|NA|14
TGTGCCAGCAGCTTAGCCGGAAGAACCTACGAGCAGTACTTC
CASSLAGRTYEQYF
>TRBV29-1|NA|TRBJ2-5|NA|13
TGCAGCGTTCAAAATGGGGGGAAAGAGACCCAGTACTTC
CSVQNGGKETQYF
>TRBV19|NA|TRBJ2-5|TRBD2|16
TGTGCCAGTAGTATACTGGCGGGGGAAGGGCAGGAGACCCAGTACTTC
CASSILAGEGQETQYF
>TRBV5-1|NA|TRBJ1-1|NA|15
TGCGCCAGCAGCTTAAAGGGCCCGTTGAACACTGAAGCTTTCTTT
CASSLKGPLNTEAFF
>TRBV5-3|NA|TRBJ2-1|TRBD2|15
TGTGCCAGAAGCTTGGGCGGGAGCTCCTACAATGAGCAGTTCTTC
CARSLGGSSYNEQFF
>TRBV2|NA|TRBJ2-3|NA|11
TGTGCCCTCGCTAGGGCAGATACGCAGTATTTT
CALARADTQYF
>TRBV27|NA|TRBJ2-1|NA|13
TGTGCCAGCAGACCGGACAGATACAATGAGCAGTTCTTC
CASRPDRYNEQFF
>TRBV6-6|NA|TRBJ2-7|NA|14
TGTGCCAGCATAAGTAGGGGGAGGTCCTACGAGCAGTACTTC
CASISRGRSYEQYF